A single count supports the clone carrying this TCR beta chain. Its specificity is unknown. Single viable CD3+CD4+CD8-CD45RO+ cells were sorted as the memory CD4+ T cells. This sample is drawn from a study of memory CD4+ T cells and cytomegalovirus serostatus. Study-level findings and limits: Of under 200 reported CMV TCRbeta sequences, under 70 were found in memory CD4+ repertoires.

Methods used by the authors: After removing out-of-frame reads, around 2.2 million distinct TCRbeta sequences remained. The assay was immunoSEQ multiplex PCR, and TCRdb's table has in-frame clones only and misses some. The D gene and trimming were derived from the DNA, and the V and J assignments and clone size from that table. The table records about 58,000 clones, under 90% of them present only once. The CDR3 is 16 residues long. V was clipped by 0 bases and J by 2 bases, with 14 bases between them. CDR1 is LNHDA, CDR2 SQIVND, per germline (reference sequence). This receptor was taken from an adult in good health and CMV-seronegative. Some clones in this sample may be carry-over from other donors' samples. The chain has TRBV19 and TRBJ2-7; the D gene is possibly TRBD2 (6 bases). Sample: memory CD4+ T cells from blood. CDR3 region: CASSIDGPRRAYEQYF. The CDR3 DNA reads TGTGCCAGTAGTATAGATGGGCCGCGGAGGGCCTACGAGCAGTACTTC.